Presented here are 9 T cell receptor beta chains from one specimen sequenced in a study of OX40 agonist ivuxolimab in advanced cancers. The assay was immunoSEQ multiplex PCR, and TCRdb's table has in-frame clones only and misses some. The profile shows 30,000 to 35,000 clones, about 90% of them singletons. Sequenced material: CD4+ or CD8+ T cells sorted from blood, taken in a trial of the OX40 agonist ivuxolimab. Receptor source: an adult with an advanced solid tumor such as melanoma, head and neck, liver or kidney cancer.

The V gene is TRBV5-1, the J gene TRBJ1-1, with TRBD1 matching 7 bases. The germline CDR1 and CDR2 sequences are SGHRS and YFSETQ. The CDR3 has 13 residues. With V trimmed by 2 bases and J by 6 bases, 4 bases remained unmatched. The DNA of the CDR3 is TGCGCCAGCAGCTTACGACAGGGCTCTGAAGCTTTCTTT. Its protein product is CASSLRQGSEAFF. Variable domain in full (rest from reference TRBV5-1 and TRBJ1-1): KAGVTQTPRYLIKTRGQQVTLSCSPISGHRSVSWYQQTPGQGLQFLFEYFSETQRNKGNFPGRFSGRQFSNSRSEMNVSTLELGDSALYLCASSLRQGSEAFFGQGTRLTVV.

A note on this clone: Other DNA variants within this sample encode the same CDR3. The rearrangement joins TRBV6-6 to TRBJ2-7; D unclear. V dropped 0 bases and J dropped 1 base, with 13 bases sitting between them. The CDR3 covers 16 residues. Germline CDR1 is MNHNY and CDR2 is SVGAGI (reference sequence). The CDR3: CASSYSIGPGSYEQYF. The DNA for the CDR3 is TGTGCCAGCAGTTACTCGATCGGTCCCGGGTCCTACGAGCAGTACTTC.

The genes are TRBV5-1 and TRBJ2-7; the D gene could be TRBD1 or TRBD2 (5 bases each). This CDR3 has 12 residues. Germline V gene lookup returns CDR1 SGHRS and CDR2 YFSETQ. Deletions cut 2 bases from V and 6 bases from J, with 9 bases between. This CDR3 reads CASSLGAGEQYF. The CDR3, as DNA: TGCGCCAGCAGCTTAGGGGCGGGCGAGCAGTACTTC.

The DNA for the CDR3 is TGCGCCAGCAGCCAACTCCCAGGGGTCGACTATGGCTACACCTTC. It encodes CASSQLPGVDYGYTF. The gene calls are TRBV4-1 and TRBJ1-2; TRBD1 might be the D (6 bases). This CDR3 region has 15 residues. V was trimmed by 2 bases and J by 3 bases, leaving 13 bases between them. Germline assignment: CDR1 MGHRA and CDR2 YSYEKL.

The rearrangement links TRBV6-5 to TRBJ2-3; D is possibly TRBD1 or TRBD2 (5 bases each). The CDR3 is 16 amino acids. The V gene lost 2 bases and the J gene lost 0 bases, with 12 bases spanning the gap. Looked up from germline, CDR1 is MNHEY and CDR2 is SVGAGI. In DNA form, the CDR3 reads TGTGCCAGCAGTTACGGACTTGACAGTAGCACAGATACGCAGTATTTT. Translated: CASSYGLDSSTDTQYF.

The gene calls are TRBV5-1 and TRBJ1-1; maybe TRBD1 (6 bases). The V and J ends lost 2 bases and 0 bases respectively, with 11 bases between them. CDR3 length: 15 amino acids. The germline CDR1 and CDR2 sequences are SGHRS and YFSETQ. The DNA for the CDR3 is TGCGCCAGCAGCTTAACAGGGAATATGAACACTGAAGCTTTCTTT. Translation: CASSLTGNMNTEAFF.

The V gene is TRBV5-8, the J gene TRBJ1-2, with a tentative D call TRBD1 (5 bases). This CDR3 region has 14 residues. Trimming stripped 4 bases from V and 2 bases from J, with 12 bases between. The germline V gene has CDR1 SGHTS and CDR2 YDEGEE. The CDR3 spells CASSARAGNYGYTF. CDR3 coding DNA: TGTGCCAGCAGCGCCCGCGCAGGGAACTATGGCTACACCTTC.

Worth noting for this clone: Different DNA sequences within this sample yield the same CDR3. The chain carries TRBV5-1 and TRBJ1-2; D perhaps matches TRBD1 (6 bases). Germline CDR1 SGHRS, CDR2 YFSETQ. CDR3 length: 15 amino acids. The ends were cut back, 1 base at V and 2 bases at J, with 12 bases in the middle. In DNA, the CDR3 is TGCGCCAGCAGCTTGACAGGGCAGGGAAACTATGGCTACACCTTC. Its translation: CASSLTGQGNYGYTF.

In this sample, this clone turned up a few times. J is TRBJ1-2 and V is TRBV11-3, with a possible D match to TRBD1 (6 bases). CDR1 and CDR2 (germline): SGHNT, YENEEA. The CDR3 consists of 16 residues. V was pared by 5 bases and J by 4 bases, with 20 bases between. Written as DNA, the CDR3 is TGTGCCAGCAGCATCACTAGTCACAGGGATCTCTATGGCTACACCTTC. Encoded protein: CASSITSHRDLYGYTF.